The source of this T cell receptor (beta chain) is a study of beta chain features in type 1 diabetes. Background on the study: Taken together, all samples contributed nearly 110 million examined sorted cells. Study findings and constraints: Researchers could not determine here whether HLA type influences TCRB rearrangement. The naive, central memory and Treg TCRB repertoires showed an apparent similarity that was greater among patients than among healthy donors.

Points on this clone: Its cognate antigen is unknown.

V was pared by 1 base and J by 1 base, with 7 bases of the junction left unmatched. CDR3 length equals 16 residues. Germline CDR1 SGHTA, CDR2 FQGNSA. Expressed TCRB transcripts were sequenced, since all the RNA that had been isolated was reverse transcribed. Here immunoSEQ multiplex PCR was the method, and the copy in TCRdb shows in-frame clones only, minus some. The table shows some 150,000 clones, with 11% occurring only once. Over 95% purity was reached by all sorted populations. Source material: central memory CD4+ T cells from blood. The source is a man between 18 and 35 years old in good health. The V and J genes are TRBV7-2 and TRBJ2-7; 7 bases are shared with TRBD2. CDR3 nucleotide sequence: TGTGCCAGCAGCTTAGGTCCGAGCGGGGCTTCCTACGAGCAGTACTTC. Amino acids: CASSLGPSGASYEQYF.